The 27 T cell receptor beta chains in this list originate from one sample, sequenced in a study of blood T cells in healthy people across ages (dated by TCRdb to 2014 to 2015). Libraries came from 5' RACE. The sequencer listed for this sample is Illumina HiSeq 2500. A second PCR of about 7 to 12 cycles was run with a J-beta primer mix and a sample-barcoded 5' primer. The public reads were reprocessed in TCRdb via fastp at Q25 and MiXCR, keeping in-frame beta chains. Merged by CDR3 protein, the rows form single entries marked with the most common genes and DNA. This sample has 1,500,000 or so distinct CDR3 sequences in its table, and roughly two fifths of those were observed once. Under 5% of the sample lies in the top ten. The sample taken for sequencing was blood. The receptor source for this set is a woman aged 18-29 years in good health.

The chain employs TRBV28 and TRBJ2-7; 7 positions match TRBD1. The CDR3 runs 15 residues. J was trimmed by 2 bases and V by 6 bases; bases with no gene match: 10. Germline V lookup: CDR1 MDHEN, CDR2 SYDVKM. The CDR3 is CASRETGTVTYEQYF. CDR3 nucleotide sequence: TGTGCCAGCAGAGAGACCGGGACAGTCACCTACGAGCAGTACTTC.

The V and J genes are TRBV6-5 and TRBJ2-1; the match to TRBD2 covers 13 bases. This CDR3 is 15 amino acids long. V lost 2 bases to trimming and J lost 6 bases; unmatched junction nucleotides: 1. Germline V lookup: CDR1 MNHEY, CDR2 SVGAGI. The CDR3 spells CASSYTSGGANEQFF. CDR3 DNA: TGTGCCAGCAGTTACACTAGCGGGGGGGCCAATGAGCAGTTCTTC.

This clonotype was counted a single time. The CDR3 is CASSRWTGQNQAFF. DNA of the CDR3: TGTGCCAGCAGTAGATGGACAGGGCAAAACCAAGCTTTCTTT. The chain employs TRBV27 and TRBJ1-1; 8 bases match TRBD1. V lost 5 bases, J lost 9 bases, and 11 bases stayed unmatched. Germline CDR1 is MNHEY and CDR2 is SMNVEV (reference sequence). This CDR3 is 14 amino acids long.

The table lists this clonotype with a few counts. V is TRBV5-1 and J is TRBJ2-7; TRBD2 aligns across 9 bases. The germline CDR1 and CDR2 sequences are SGHRS and YFSETQ. The J segment lost 4 bases and the V segment lost 0 bases, leaving 5 bases of the junction unmatched. The CDR3 length is 15 residues. CDR3 sequence: CASSLEPSGIYEQYF. In DNA, the CDR3 is TGCGCCAGCAGCTTGGAACCTAGCGGGATTTACGAGCAGTACTTC.

This clonotype was seen many times. The genes are TRBV7-2 and TRBJ2-1, with D possibly matching TRBD2 (6 bases). V lost 1 base and J lost 6, with 22 bases in between. The CDR3 loop spans 18 amino acids. CDR1 and CDR2 (germline): SGHTA, FQGNSA. CDR3 residues: CASSLVGLALTSLNEQFF. The CDR3 DNA reads as TGTGCCAGCAGCTTAGTTGGGCTAGCGTTGACCTCGCTCAATGAGCAGTTCTTC.

This clonotype was detected once. The chain has TRBV20-1 and TRBJ2-1, with D possibly TRBD1 on 6 matching bases. CDR1 is DFQATT, CDR2 SNEGSKA, per germline (reference sequence). The CDR3 is made up of 19 amino acids. Trimming took off 6 bases at V and 0 bases at J, with 27 bases between the two ends. The CDR3 nucleotides read TGCAGTGCCCCCGGATGGGGACACTTCCTAAAAGGCTCCTACAATGAGCAGTTCTTC. Translating gives CSAPGWGHFLKGSYNEQFF.

CDR3 amino acids: CASSFTGGPRAFF. The CDR3 bases are TGTGCCAGCAGCTTTACAGGGGGCCCTCGAGCTTTCTTT. J is TRBJ1-1 and V is TRBV7-2; 9 bases line up with TRBD1. The CDR3 consists of 13 residues. Unmatched junction bases numbered 6, after V lost 3 bases and J lost 10 bases. The germline V gene encodes CDR1 SGHTA and CDR2 FQGNSA.

This clonotype occurred a few times. The chain uses TRBV6-5 and TRBJ2-3; 10 nucleotides align to TRBD2. The CDR3 loop spans 17 amino acids. Trimming cost V 3 bases and J 4 bases; bases outside gene matches: 10. CDR1 is MNHEY and CDR2 is SVGAGI in the germline V gene. DNA of the CDR3: TGTGCCAGCAGTTATACCAGCGGGGGGGCTCGGGCAGATACGCAGTATTTT. Amino acids: CASSYTSGGARADTQYF.

The V gene is TRBV28, the J gene TRBJ1-2, with 9 positions matching TRBD1. V lost 8 bases, J lost 4 bases, and 5 bases stayed unmatched. Germline V gene sequence: CDR1 MDHEN, CDR2 SYDVKM. The CDR3 totals 13 residues. The CDR3 reads CASLDRGLYGYTF. CDR3 DNA sequence: TGTGCCAGCTTGGACAGGGGCCTCTATGGCTACACCTTC.

This clonotype came up a few times. The V call is TRBV5-1, the J call TRBJ2-5; D is uncertain. This CDR3 is 13 amino acids long. Trimming took 2 bases from V and 5 from J, leaving 10 bases between them. CDR1 and CDR2 (germline): SGHRS, YFSETQ. The CDR3: CASSFISGETQYF. The CDR3, as DNA: TGCGCCAGCAGCTTTATAAGTGGGGAGACCCAGTACTTC.

The V and J genes are TRBV24-1 and TRBJ2-1; D gene uncertain. From germline, CDR1 is KGHDR and CDR2 SFDVKD. Between the trimmed V and J ends, which lost 6 bases and 6 bases, there was a span of 8 bases. The CDR3 sequence is 12 residues long. The CDR3 is CATSSNSNEQFF. CDR3 bases: TGTGCCACCAGTTCGAATAGCAATGAGCAGTTCTTC.

The rearrangement links TRBV11-2 to TRBJ1-6, with D possibly being TRBD1 (5 bases). The CDR3 consists of 15 residues. Germline values: CDR1 SGHAT, CDR2 FQNNGV. The V gene lost 2 bases and the J gene lost 7 bases, with 12 bases spanning the gap. The CDR3 protein is CASSLIRGRNSPLHF. In DNA form, the CDR3 reads TGTGCCAGCAGCTTAATCCGGGGACGGAATTCACCCCTCCACTTT.

J is TRBJ2-1 and V is TRBV7-9; D is possibly TRBD1 or TRBD2 (5 bases each). The CDR3 runs 15 residues. Germline loops: CDR1 SEHNR, CDR2 FQNEAQ (reference sequence). Trimming left V 5 bases short and J 5 bases short, with 16 bases between. The CDR3 DNA follows: TGTGCCAGCAGCGTCCGGGACCCAACTCACAATGAGCAGTTCTTC. It is translated as CASSVRDPTHNEQFF.

This clonotype has only a few counts. The CDR3 DNA reads TGCAGTGGGACGGCGGGGGATCAGCCCCAGCATTTT. It translates to CSGTAGDQPQHF. V and J are TRBV20-1 and TRBJ1-5; tentatively, D is TRBD1 (5 bases). The CDR3 runs 12 residues. Between the trimmed V and J ends, which lost 7 bases and 5 bases, there was a span of 12 bases. Germline values: CDR1 DFQATT, CDR2 SNEGSKA (reference sequence).

This clonotype was seen more than once but under ten times. The chain uses TRBV19 and TRBJ1-5; 9 nucleotides align to TRBD1. This CDR3 region has 16 residues. The junction had 6 bases not matched to a gene; V was cut back by 5 bases and J by 1 base. The germline V gene encodes CDR1 LNHDA and CDR2 SQIVND (reference sequence). The CDR3 DNA follows: TGTGCCAGTAGTCCTCGACAGGGGGACAGCAATCAGCCCCAGCATTTT. Translating gives CASSPRQGDSNQPQHF.

The chain links TRBV7-2 to TRBJ2-5; 8 positions match TRBD2. This CDR3 is built from 15 residues. Germline CDR1 SGHTA, CDR2 FQGNSA. With 1 base clipped from V and 3 bases from J, the junction kept 4 bases outside the gene matches. CDR3 sequence reads: CASSLGTSNKETQYF. CDR3 sequence (DNA): TGTGCCAGCAGCTTAGGGACTAGCAATAAAGAGACCCAGTACTTC.

This rearrangement joins TRBV3-1 to TRBJ2-1; D remains unclear. V lost 0 bases, J lost 2 bases, and 14 bases lay in between. Germline CDR1 reads LGHDT; CDR2 reads YNNKEL (reference sequence). The CDR3 runs to 17 residues. Here the CDR3 reads CASSQEDGLVTYNEQFF. CDR3 DNA sequence: TGTGCCAGCAGCCAAGAAGACGGGTTAGTCACCTACAATGAGCAGTTCTTC.

This clonotype was observed many times. The chain links TRBV6-2 or TRBV6-3 to TRBJ2-7, with D hard to call. Germline V gives CDR1 MNHEY, CDR2 SVGEGT. The V end was cut by 2 bases, the J end by 2 bases, with 4 bases between. This CDR3 is 12 amino acids long. The CDR3 here is CASSYPAYEQYF. CDR3 bases: TGTGCCAGCAGTTACCCCGCCTACGAGCAGTACTTC.

The rearrangement joins TRBV20-1 to TRBJ2-7, with 9 bases aligning to TRBD1. After removal of 6 bases from V and 3 bases from J, the junction contained 6 bases not matched to a gene. This CDR3 comprises 13 residues. CDR1 is DFQATT and CDR2 is SNEGSKA in the germline V gene (reference sequence). CDR3 amino acids: CSAGTGPFYEQYF. The CDR3 DNA sequence: TGCAGTGCCGGGACAGGGCCCTTCTACGAGCAGTACTTC.

The chain couples TRBV12-3 or TRBV12-4 to TRBJ2-1, with unresolved D. The CDR3 extends over 13 amino acids. V was pared by 5 bases and J by 6 bases, with 11 bases between. The CDR3 spells CASSPNIANEQFF. DNA for the CDR3: TGTGCCAGCAGTCCTAATATAGCCAATGAGCAGTTCTTC.

About this clonotype: At one end the junction does not follow the germline gene, possibly because of a read error. The rearrangement links TRBV13 to TRBJ2-3; D gene ambiguous. The CDR3 contains 14 residues. CDR1 is PRHDT, CDR2 FYEKMQ, per germline (reference sequence). The CDR3 here is CVSSTQTNGDTQYF. Written as DNA, the CDR3 is TGTGTCAGCAGCACACAGACCAACGGAGATACGCAGTATTTT.

V and J are TRBV4-1 and TRBJ2-7; no reliable D call. Trimming removed 1 base from V and 4 bases from J, with 14 bases in between. The germline V gene has CDR1 MGHRA and CDR2 YSYEKL. The CDR3 is 15 residues long. The CDR3 nucleotides read TGCGCCAGCAGCCAAGTTCTTGAAAGGCTTTACGAGCAGTACTTC. As protein: CASSQVLERLYEQYF.

This chain connects TRBV12-3 or TRBV12-4 to TRBJ2-5; 7 positions agree with TRBD1. With 0 bases clipped from V and 0 bases from J, the junction kept 4 bases outside the gene matches. The CDR3 is 16 amino acids. CDR3: CASSLALRGHQETQYF. The CDR3 bases are TGTGCCAGCAGTTTAGCGCTAAGGGGGCACCAAGAGACCCAGTACTTC.

This sequence joins TRBV20-1 and TRBJ1-2; a possible D gene is TRBD1 (5 bases). With 3 bases removed from V and 4 bases from J, the gap between germline ends came to 12 bases. This CDR3 is built from 13 residues. Per germline, CDR1 DFQATT and CDR2 SNEGSKA (reference sequence). The CDR3, as DNA: TGCAGTGCTAGCGAAGGGGTTACCTATGGCTACACCTTC. Its translation: CSASEGVTYGYTF.

The chain links TRBV20-1 to TRBJ2-4; 8 bases are a match to TRBD1. The end of the DNA fits TRBJ2-7 better, so the J call may be wrong. Germline CDR1 and CDR2: DFQATT and SNEGSKA (reference sequence). This CDR3 contains 13 residues. The CDR3 region is CSARERTGSEQYF. CDR3 coding DNA: TGCAGTGCTAGAGAGCGGACAGGGAGCGAGCAGTACTTC.

This clonotype occurred a few times. This chain uses TRBV6-5 with TRBJ1-1; D might be TRBD1 (6 bases). CDR1 and CDR2 from the germline V gene are MNHEY and SVGAGI. The CDR3 spans 14 residues. Trimming removed 5 bases from V and 6 bases from J, with 16 bases in between. The CDR3 coding sequence is TGTGCCAGCAGTCGACAGGCCATCTATTCTGAAGCTTTCTTT. Translating gives CASSRQAIYSEAFF.

This chain links TRBV6-2 or TRBV6-3 with TRBJ2-5; D ambiguous. Trimming stripped 5 bases from V and 2 bases from J, with 12 bases between. The CDR3 spans 14 residues. Germline CDR1 and CDR2: MNHEY and SVGEGT. The CDR3 is CASSRSPVQETQYF. In DNA form, the CDR3 reads TGTGCCAGCAGTCGTAGTCCGGTACAAGAGACCCAGTACTTC.